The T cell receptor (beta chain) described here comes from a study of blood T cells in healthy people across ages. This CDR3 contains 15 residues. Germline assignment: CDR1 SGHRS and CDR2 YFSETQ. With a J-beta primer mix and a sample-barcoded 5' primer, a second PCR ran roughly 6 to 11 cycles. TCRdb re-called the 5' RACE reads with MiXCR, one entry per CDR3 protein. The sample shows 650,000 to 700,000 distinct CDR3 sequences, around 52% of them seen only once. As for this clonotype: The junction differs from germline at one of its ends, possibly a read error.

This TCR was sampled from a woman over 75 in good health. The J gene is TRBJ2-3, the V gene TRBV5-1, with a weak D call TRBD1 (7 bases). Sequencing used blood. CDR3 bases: TGCGCCAGCAACTTGGTGGCAGGGGGGAAAGATACGCAGTATTTT. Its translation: CASNLVAGGKDTQYF.